This TCR beta chain derives from a study of blood T cell repertoires in COVID-19. Background on the study: From the United States, Italy and Spain came samples of acute and convalescent COVID-19.

CDR1 is LNHDA, CDR2 SQIVND, per germline (reference sequence). Trimming left V 10 bases short and J 4 bases short, with 20 bases between. The CDR3 covers 15 residues. Some clones are missing from TCRdb's copy, which holds only in-frame ones; the method was immunoSEQ multiplex PCR. The sample includes approximately 200,000 clones, about 90% of them seen just once. The sequenced sample consisted of peripheral blood. The chain combines TRBV19 with TRBJ1-5; D may be TRBD1 (6 bases). This TCR came from a man in his forties with active or convalescent COVID-19. The CDR3 here is CATTLRDIQNQPQHF. The CDR3 DNA sequence: TGTGCCACCACCCTTCGGGACATCCAGAATCAGCCCCAGCATTTT.